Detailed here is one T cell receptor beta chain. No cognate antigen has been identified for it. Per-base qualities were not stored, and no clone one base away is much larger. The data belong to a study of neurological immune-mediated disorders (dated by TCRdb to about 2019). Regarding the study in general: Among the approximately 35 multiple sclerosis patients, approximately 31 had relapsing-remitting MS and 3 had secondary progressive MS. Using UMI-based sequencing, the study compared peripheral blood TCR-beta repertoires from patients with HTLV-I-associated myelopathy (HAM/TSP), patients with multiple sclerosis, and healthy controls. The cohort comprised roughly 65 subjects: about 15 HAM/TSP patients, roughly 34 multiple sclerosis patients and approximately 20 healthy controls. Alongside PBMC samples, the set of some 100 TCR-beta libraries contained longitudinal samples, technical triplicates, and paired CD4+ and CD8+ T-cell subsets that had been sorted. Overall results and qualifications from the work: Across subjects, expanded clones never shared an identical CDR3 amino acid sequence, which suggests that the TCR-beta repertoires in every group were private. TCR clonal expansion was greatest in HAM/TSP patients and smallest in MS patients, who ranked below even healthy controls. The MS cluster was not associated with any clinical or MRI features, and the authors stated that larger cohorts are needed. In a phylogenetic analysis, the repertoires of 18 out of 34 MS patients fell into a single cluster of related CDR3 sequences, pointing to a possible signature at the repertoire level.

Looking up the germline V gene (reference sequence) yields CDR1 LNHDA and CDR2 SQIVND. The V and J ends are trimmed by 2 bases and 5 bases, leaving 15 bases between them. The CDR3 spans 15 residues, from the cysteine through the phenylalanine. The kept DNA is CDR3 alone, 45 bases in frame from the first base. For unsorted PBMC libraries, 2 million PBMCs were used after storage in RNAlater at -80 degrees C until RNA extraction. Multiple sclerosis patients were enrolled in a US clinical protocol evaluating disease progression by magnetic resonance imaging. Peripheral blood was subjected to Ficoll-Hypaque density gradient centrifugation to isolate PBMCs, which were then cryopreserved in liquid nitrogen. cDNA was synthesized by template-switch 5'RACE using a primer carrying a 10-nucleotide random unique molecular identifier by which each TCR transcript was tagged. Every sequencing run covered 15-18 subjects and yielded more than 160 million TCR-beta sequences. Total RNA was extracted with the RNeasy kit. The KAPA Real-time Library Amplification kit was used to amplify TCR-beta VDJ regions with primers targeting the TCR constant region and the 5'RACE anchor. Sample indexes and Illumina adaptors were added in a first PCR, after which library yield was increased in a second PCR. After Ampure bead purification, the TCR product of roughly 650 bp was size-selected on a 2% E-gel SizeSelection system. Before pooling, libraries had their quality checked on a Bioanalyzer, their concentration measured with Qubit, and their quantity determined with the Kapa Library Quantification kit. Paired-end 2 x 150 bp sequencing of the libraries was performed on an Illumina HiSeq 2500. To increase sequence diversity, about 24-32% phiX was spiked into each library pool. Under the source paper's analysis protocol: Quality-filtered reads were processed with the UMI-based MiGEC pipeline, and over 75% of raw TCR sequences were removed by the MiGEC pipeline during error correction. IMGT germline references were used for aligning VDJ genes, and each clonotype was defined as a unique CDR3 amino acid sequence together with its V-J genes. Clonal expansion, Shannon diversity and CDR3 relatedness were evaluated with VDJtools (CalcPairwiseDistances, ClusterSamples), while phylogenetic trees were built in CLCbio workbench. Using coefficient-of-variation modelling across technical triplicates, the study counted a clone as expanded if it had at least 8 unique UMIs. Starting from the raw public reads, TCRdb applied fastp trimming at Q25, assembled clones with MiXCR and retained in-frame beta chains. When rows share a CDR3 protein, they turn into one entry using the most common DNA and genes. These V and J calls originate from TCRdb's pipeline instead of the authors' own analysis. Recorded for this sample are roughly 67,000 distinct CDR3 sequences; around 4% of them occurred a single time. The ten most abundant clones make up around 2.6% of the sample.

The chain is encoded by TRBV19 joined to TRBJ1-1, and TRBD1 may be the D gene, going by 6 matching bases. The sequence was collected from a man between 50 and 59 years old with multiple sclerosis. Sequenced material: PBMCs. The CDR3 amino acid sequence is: CASSIPQQGWTEAFF. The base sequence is TGTGCCAGTAGTATACCCCAACAGGGTTGGACTGAAGCTTTCTTT.